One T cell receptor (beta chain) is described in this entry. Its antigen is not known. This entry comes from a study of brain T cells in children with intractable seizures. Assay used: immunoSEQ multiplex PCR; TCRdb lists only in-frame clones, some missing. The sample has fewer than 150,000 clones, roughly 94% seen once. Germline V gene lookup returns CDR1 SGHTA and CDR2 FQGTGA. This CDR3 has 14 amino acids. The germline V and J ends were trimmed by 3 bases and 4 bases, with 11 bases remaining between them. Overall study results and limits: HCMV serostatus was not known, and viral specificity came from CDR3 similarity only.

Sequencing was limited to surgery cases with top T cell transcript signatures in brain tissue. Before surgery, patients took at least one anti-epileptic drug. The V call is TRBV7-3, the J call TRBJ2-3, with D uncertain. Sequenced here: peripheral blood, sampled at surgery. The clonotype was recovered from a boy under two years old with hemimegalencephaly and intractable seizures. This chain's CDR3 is CASSFQKTADTQYF. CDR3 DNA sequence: TGTGCCAGCAGCTTCCAGAAGACCGCAGATACGCAGTATTTT.